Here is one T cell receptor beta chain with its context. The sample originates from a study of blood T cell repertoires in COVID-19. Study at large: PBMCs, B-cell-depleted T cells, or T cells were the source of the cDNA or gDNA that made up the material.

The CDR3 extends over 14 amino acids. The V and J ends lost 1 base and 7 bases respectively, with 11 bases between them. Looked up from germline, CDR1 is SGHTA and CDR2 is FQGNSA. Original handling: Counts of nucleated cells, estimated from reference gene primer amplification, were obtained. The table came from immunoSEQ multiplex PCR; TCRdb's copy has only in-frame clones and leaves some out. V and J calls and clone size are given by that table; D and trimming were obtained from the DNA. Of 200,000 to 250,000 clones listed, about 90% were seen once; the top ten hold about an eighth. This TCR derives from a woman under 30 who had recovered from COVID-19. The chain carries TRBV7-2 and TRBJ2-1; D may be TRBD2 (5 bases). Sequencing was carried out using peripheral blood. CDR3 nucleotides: TGTGCCAGCAGCTTAGGGCGGGCCGGAAATGAGCAGTTCTTC. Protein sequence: CASSLGRAGNEQFF.